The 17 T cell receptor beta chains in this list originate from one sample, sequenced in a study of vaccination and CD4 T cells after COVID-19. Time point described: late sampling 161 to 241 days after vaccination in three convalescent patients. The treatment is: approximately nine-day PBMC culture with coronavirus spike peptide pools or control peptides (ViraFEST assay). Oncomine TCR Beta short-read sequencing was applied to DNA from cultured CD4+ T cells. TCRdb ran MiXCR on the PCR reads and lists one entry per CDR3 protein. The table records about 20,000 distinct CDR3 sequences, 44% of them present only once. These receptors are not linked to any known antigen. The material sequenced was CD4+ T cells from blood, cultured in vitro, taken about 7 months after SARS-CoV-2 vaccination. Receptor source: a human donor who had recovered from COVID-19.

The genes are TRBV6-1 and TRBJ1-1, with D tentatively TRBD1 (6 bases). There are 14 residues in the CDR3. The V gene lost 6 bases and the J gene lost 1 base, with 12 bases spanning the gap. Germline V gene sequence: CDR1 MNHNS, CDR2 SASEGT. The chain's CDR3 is CASRGSTGNTEAFF. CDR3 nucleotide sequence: TGTGCCAGCAGGGGATCGACAGGGAACACTGAAGCTTTCTTT.

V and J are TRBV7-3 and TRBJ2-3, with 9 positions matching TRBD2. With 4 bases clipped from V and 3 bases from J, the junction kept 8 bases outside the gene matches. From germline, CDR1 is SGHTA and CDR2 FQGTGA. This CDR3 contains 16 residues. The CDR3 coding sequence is TGTGCCAGCAGCTCCCCCCGCGGGAGGGCAACAGATACGCAGTATTTT. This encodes CASSSPRGRATDTQYF. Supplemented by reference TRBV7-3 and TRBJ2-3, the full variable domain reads GAGVSQTPSNKVTEKGKYVELRCDPISGHTALYWYRQSLGQGPEFLIYFQGTGAADDSGLPNDRFFAVRPEGSVSTLKIQRTERGDSAVYLCASSSPRGRATDTQYFGPGTRLTVL.

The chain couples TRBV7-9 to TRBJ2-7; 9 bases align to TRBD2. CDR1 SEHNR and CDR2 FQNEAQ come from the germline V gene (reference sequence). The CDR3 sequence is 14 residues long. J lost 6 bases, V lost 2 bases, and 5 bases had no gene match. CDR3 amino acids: CASSLLAGQVEQYF. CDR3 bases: TGTGCCAGCAGCTTACTAGCGGGACAAGTCGAGCAGTACTTC.

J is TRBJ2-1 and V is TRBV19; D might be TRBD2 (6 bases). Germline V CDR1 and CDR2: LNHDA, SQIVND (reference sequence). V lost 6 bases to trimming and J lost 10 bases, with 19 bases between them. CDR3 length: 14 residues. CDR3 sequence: CASREGGPVPEQFF. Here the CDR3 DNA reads TGTGCCAGTAGGGAGGGTGGCCCCGTTCCGGAGCAGTTCTTC.

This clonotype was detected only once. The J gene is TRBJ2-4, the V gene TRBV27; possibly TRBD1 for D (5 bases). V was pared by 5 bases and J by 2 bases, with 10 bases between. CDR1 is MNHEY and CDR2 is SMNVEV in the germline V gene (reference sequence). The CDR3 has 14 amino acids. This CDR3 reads CASSPYRTKNIQYF. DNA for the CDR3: TGTGCCAGCAGTCCGTACAGGACCAAAAACATTCAGTACTTC.

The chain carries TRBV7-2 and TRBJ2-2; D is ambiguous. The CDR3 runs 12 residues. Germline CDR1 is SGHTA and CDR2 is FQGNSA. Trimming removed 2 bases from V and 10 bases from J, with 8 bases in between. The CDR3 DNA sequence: TGTGCCAGCAGCTTACCACCGGCGGAGCTGTTTTTT. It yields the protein CASSLPPAELFF.

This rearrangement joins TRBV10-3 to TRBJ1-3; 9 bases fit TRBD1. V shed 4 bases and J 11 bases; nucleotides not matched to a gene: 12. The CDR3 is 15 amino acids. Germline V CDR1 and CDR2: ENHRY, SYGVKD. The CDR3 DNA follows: TGTGCCATCAGTGGAGCGGACAGGGGAGAGGGGCCCATATATTTT. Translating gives CAISGADRGEGPIYF.

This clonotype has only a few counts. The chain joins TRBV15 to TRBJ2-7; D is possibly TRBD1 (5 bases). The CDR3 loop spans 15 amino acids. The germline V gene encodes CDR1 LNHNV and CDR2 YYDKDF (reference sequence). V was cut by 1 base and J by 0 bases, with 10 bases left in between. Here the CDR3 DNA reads TGTGCCACCAGCAGAGGAGACAGCGACTCCTACGAGCAGTACTTC. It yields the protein CATSRGDSDSYEQYF.

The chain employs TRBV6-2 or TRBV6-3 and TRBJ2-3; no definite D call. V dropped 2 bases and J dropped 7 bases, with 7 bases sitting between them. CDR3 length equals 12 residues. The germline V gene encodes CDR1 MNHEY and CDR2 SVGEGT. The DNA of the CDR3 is TGTGCCAGCAGTTACCCGCAGCATACGCAGTATTTT. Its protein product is CASSYPQHTQYF.

The CDR3 here is CASSLTASQPQHF. CDR3 nucleotides: TGTGCCAGCAGCTTAACGGCAAGCCAGCCCCAGCATTTT. This sequence joins TRBV7-3 and TRBJ1-5; D call uncertain. The V end was cut by 0 bases, the J end by 7 bases, with 7 bases between. Looked up from germline, CDR1 is SGHTA and CDR2 is FQGTGA. The CDR3 runs to 13 residues.

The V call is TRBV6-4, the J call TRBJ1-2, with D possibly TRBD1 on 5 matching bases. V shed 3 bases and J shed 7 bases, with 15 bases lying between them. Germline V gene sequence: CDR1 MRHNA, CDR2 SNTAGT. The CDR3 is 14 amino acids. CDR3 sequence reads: CASSDTGAGGGYTF. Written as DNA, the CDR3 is TGTGCCAGCAGTGATACCGGGGCTGGAGGTGGCTACACCTTC.

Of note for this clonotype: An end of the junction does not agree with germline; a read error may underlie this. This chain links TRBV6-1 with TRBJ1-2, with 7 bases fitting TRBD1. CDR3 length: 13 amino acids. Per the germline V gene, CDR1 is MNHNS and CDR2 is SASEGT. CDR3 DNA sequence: TGTGCCAGCAGCCCGACCACAGGGGTCTCATCGAACTTC. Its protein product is CASSPTTGVSSNF.

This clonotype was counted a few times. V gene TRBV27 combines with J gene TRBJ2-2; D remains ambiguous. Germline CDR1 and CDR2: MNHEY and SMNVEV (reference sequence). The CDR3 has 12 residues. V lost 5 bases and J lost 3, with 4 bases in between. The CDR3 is CASSPYTGELFF. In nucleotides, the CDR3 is TGTGCCAGCAGTCCCTACACCGGGGAGCTGTTTTTT.

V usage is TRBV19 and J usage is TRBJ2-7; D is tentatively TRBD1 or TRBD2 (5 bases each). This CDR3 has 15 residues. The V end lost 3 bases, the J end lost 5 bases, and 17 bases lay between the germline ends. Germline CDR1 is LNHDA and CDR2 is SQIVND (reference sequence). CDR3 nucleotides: TGTGCCAGTAGTATCAACCGGGGCCTACTGAACGAGCAGTACTTC. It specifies CASSINRGLLNEQYF.

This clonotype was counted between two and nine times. The CDR3 is CSARDPRSTDTQYF. The CDR3 DNA reads TGCAGTGCTAGAGACCCGAGAAGCACAGATACGCAGTATTTT. V and J are TRBV20-1 and TRBJ2-3; D is unresolved. Germline CDR1 is DFQATT and CDR2 is SNEGSKA (reference sequence). Trimming removed 0 bases from V and 0 bases from J, with 7 bases in between. This CDR3 spans 14 amino acids.

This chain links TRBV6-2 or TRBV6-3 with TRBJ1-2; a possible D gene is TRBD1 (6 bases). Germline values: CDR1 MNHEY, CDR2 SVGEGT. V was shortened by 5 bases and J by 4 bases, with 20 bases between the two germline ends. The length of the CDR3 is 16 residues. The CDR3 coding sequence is TGTGCCAGCAGTAAGGACCAACCGACAGGAGCCTATGGCTACACCTTC. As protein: CASSKDQPTGAYGYTF.

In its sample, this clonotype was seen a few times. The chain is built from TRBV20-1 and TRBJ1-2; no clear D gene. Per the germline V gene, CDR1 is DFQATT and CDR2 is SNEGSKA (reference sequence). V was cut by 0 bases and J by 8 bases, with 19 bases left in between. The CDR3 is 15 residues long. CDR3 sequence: CSARDYGPAKLGYTF. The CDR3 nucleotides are TGCAGTGCTAGAGACTACGGACCAGCTAAGTTGGGCTACACCTTC.